This T cell receptor (beta chain) was found in a study of T-cell reconstitution after alpha-beta-depleted transplantation in children. TCRbeta library construction was performed incorporating unique molecular identifiers. MiXCR, run by TCRdb on the PCR reads, gives a single entry per CDR3 protein. Of hundreds of thousands of distinct CDR3 sequences in the sample, 8% to 11% were seen once. J was trimmed by 4 bases and V by 2 bases; bases with no gene match: 7. The CDR3 runs to 16 residues. Per the germline V gene, CDR1 is ENHRY and CDR2 is SYGVKD. The starting material was PBMCs, obtained before TCRalphabeta/CD19-depleted stem cell transplant. The receptor was isolated from a child under 10 years old with inherited bone marrow failure, due to receive a stem cell transplant. The V and J genes are TRBV10-3 and TRBJ2-1, with TRBD2 matching over 8 bases. CDR3 coding DNA: TGTGCCATCAGTGAGGGGGGCGGGGGGAATTACAATGAGCAGTTCTTC. Its protein is CAISEGGGGNYNEQFF.